One and the same sample provided the 8 T cell receptor beta chains below, sequenced in a study of T cell changes during pregnancy in multiple sclerosis. Sequenced by immunoSEQ multiplex PCR; TCRdb stores in-frame clones only, minus some. The top ten clones hold roughly 0.4% of a sample with approximately 35,000 clones, about 88% of them seen once. Source: CD4+ T cells from peripheral blood mononuclear cells, taken in the second trimester of pregnancy. Receptor source: a female donor in good health, enrolled as a control in a pregnancy study.

The chain joins TRBV6-1 to TRBJ1-2, with D tentatively TRBD1 (6 bases). Germline CDR1 reads MNHNS; CDR2 reads SASEGT. The CDR3 extends over 15 amino acids. Between the trimmed V and J ends, which lost 1 base and 4 bases, there was a span of 13 bases. CDR3 nucleotide sequence: TGTGCCAGCAGTGAAGTCACGGGACAACCCTATGGCTACACCTTC. It is translated as CASSEVTGQPYGYTF.

The V gene is TRBV18, the J gene TRBJ2-7, with 11 bases lining up with TRBD1. The CDR3 has 15 residues. The ends lost 5 bases at V and 3 bases at J; junction bases unmatched: 6. Germline CDR1 KGHSH, CDR2 LQKENI. CDR3 amino acids: CASSGSGTGGYEQYF. DNA of the CDR3: TGTGCCAGCTCAGGTTCCGGGACAGGGGGCTACGAGCAGTACTTC. Full variable domain (rest looked up from reference TRBV18 and TRBJ2-7): NAGVMQNPRHLVRRRGQEARLRCSPMKGHSHVYWYRQLPEEGLKFMVYLQKENIIDESGMPKERFSAEFPKEGPSILRIQQVVRGDSAAYFCASSGSGTGGYEQYFGPGTRLTVT.

V is TRBV6-6 and J is TRBJ2-7; 7 bases align to TRBD1. CDR1 and CDR2 (germline): MNHNY, SVGAGI (reference sequence). The CDR3 totals 13 residues. V shed 4 bases and J 7 bases; nucleotides not matched to a gene: 7. CDR3 sequence reads: CASSSRQGDEQYF. CDR3 in DNA: TGTGCCAGCAGTTCGCGACAGGGTGATGAGCAGTACTTC.

The chain uses TRBV30 and TRBJ2-3; D remains unclear. CDR1 GTSNPN and CDR2 SVGIG come from the germline V gene (reference sequence). V dropped 0 bases and J dropped 6 bases, with 10 bases sitting between them. The CDR3 has 13 amino acids. The CDR3 reads CAWSVLLVDTQYF. CDR3 DNA sequence: TGTGCCTGGAGTGTACTCCTGGTTGATACGCAGTATTTT.

This clone was counted a single time. Here the CDR3 reads CASSLGGVGGLDTEAFF. The CDR3 coding sequence is TGTGCCAGCAGCTTAGGGGGAGTGGGGGGGCTTGACACTGAAGCTTTCTTT. V usage is TRBV7-9 and J usage is TRBJ1-1; D is perhaps TRBD1 (6 bases). Looked up from germline, CDR1 is SEHNR and CDR2 is FQNEAQ (reference sequence). The CDR3 runs 17 residues. Trimming removed 1 base at V and 3 bases at J, with 18 bases between.

The rearrangement joins TRBV29-1 to TRBJ2-3; D is unclear. CDR1 is SQVTM, CDR2 ANQGSEA, per germline. The CDR3 is 12 residues long. The V and J ends lost 6 bases and 2 bases respectively, with 9 bases between them. In DNA, the CDR3 is TGCAGCGTCGAGCAGGTCACAGATACGCAGTATTTT. It translates to CSVEQVTDTQYF.

The V gene is TRBV11-3, the J gene TRBJ2-1, with 10 bases matching TRBD2. Germline loops: CDR1 SGHNT, CDR2 YENEEA. V dropped 3 bases and J dropped 9; count of bases not matched to a gene: 11. The CDR3 spans 16 residues. Here the CDR3 DNA reads TGTGCCAGCAGCTTTACTAGCGGGGATCAAAGCCCTGAGCAGTTCTTC. Amino acids: CASSFTSGDQSPEQFF.

The chain carries TRBV5-1 and TRBJ1-2, with 8 nucleotides matching TRBD1. There are 18 residues in the CDR3. The trim removed 0 bases at V and 1 base at J, leaving 11 bases unmatched. Germline V gene data show CDR1 as SGHRS and CDR2 as YFSETQ. CDR3 sequence (DNA): TGCGCCAGCAGCTTGGGAAGGGCAGGGGGCGAGGATAACTATGGCTACACCTTC. Translated, it gives CASSLGRAGGEDNYGYTF.